This is a list of T cell receptor beta chains from one sample in a study of cytomegalovirus exposure and HLA in healthy donors. Only in-frame clones appear in the TCRdb table, and some are missing; sequencing was by immunoSEQ multiplex PCR. The repertoire has roughly 130,000 clones, 60% to 80% of them found once; the top ten carry about 2.7%. The sequenced sample consisted of PBMCs. These receptors came from a woman between 55 and 75 years old in good health and CMV-seropositive. CDR3s include the opening cysteine and the closing phenylalanine or tryptophan. The order of the fields is V gene, clone size, D gene, J gene, CDR3 DNA, CDR3 protein. A D gene is named only where the DNA matches it firmly. Only part of the rows carry a size: once, few, many, or a class if the clone is expanded.

v_call: TRBV18
clone_size: .
d_call: TRBD1
j_call: TRBJ1-5
cdr3_nt: TGTGCCAGCTCAGACGGACAGGGGATAGAGCCCCAGCATTTT
cdr3_aa: CASSDGQGIEPQHF

v_call: TRBV9
clone_size: .
d_call: .
j_call: TRBJ1-6
cdr3_nt: TGTGCCAGCAGCCCCCTAGGGGAGGGCTCGGATTCACCCCTCCACTTT
cdr3_aa: CASSPLGEGSDSPLHF

v_call: TRBV19
clone_size: .
d_call: .
j_call: TRBJ1-5
cdr3_nt: TGTGCCAGTAGTCCGGAGACGACAGGAGGCAATCAGCCCCAGCATTTT
cdr3_aa: CASSPETTGGNQPQHF

v_call: TRBV5-8
clone_size: .
d_call: .
j_call: TRBJ2-1
cdr3_nt: TGTGCCAGCAGCTTGGACGGCTACAATGAGCAGTTCTTC
cdr3_aa: CASSLDGYNEQFF

v_call: TRBV13
clone_size: .
d_call: .
j_call: TRBJ2-5
cdr3_nt: TGTGCCAGCAGCTCCGGTGGGGGGCAAGAGACCCAGTACTTC
cdr3_aa: CASSSGGGQETQYF

v_call: TRBV5-1
clone_size: few
d_call: TRBD2
j_call: TRBJ2-2
cdr3_nt: TGCGCCAGCAGGACTAGCGGGGGCACGAATACCGGGGAGCTGTTTTTT
cdr3_aa: CASRTSGGTNTGELFF

v_call: TRBV5-6
clone_size: .
d_call: .
j_call: TRBJ2-7
cdr3_nt: TGTGCCAGCAGCTTGACGGGCCCCGCGGGGGAGCAGTACTTC
cdr3_aa: CASSLTGPAGEQYF

v_call: TRBV29-1
clone_size: .
d_call: TRBD1
j_call: TRBJ2-7
cdr3_nt: TGCAGCGTAGACAGGGGGTACGAGCAGTACTTC
cdr3_aa: CSVDRGYEQYF

v_call: TRBV4-1
clone_size: .
d_call: TRBD2
j_call: TRBJ2-3
cdr3_nt: TGCGCCAGCAGCCAAGAATGGCGGGGGGACACAGATACGCAGTATTTT
cdr3_aa: CASSQEWRGDTDTQYF

v_call: TRBV28
clone_size: .
d_call: .
j_call: TRBJ2-4
cdr3_nt: TGTGCCAGCAGTTTATCCGGAGAAAACATTCAGTACTTC
cdr3_aa: CASSLSGENIQYF

v_call: TRBV4-1
clone_size: few
d_call: TRBD2
j_call: TRBJ2-3
cdr3_nt: TGCGCCAGCAGCCAAGGGACTAGCCCCAACACAGATACGCAGTATTTT
cdr3_aa: CASSQGTSPNTDTQYF

v_call: TRBV2
clone_size: .
d_call: TRBD1
j_call: TRBJ1-2
cdr3_nt: TGTGCCAGCACTCGGGACAGAATTCAATATGGCTACACCTTC
cdr3_aa: CASTRDRIQYGYTF

v_call: TRBV19
clone_size: few
d_call: .
j_call: TRBJ1-2
cdr3_nt: TGTGCCAGTAGCCCAAACACTAACTATGGCTACACCTTC
cdr3_aa: CASSPNTNYGYTF

v_call: TRBV7-3
clone_size: .
d_call: .
j_call: TRBJ2-7
cdr3_nt: TGTGCCAGCAGCGTCCAGGGGGGATACTACGAGCAGTACTTC
cdr3_aa: CASSVQGGYYEQYF

v_call: TRBV12-5
clone_size: .
d_call: .
j_call: TRBJ1-2
cdr3_nt: TGTGCTAGTGGTTTGCGTGAGGTCTATGGCTACACCTTC
cdr3_aa: CASGLREVYGYTF

v_call: TRBV6-1
clone_size: once
d_call: .
j_call: TRBJ1-4
cdr3_nt: TGTGCCAGCCATGAGGGGGGGCTGGATGAAAAACTGTTTTTT
cdr3_aa: CASHEGGLDEKLFF

v_call: TRBV5-6
clone_size: few
d_call: TRBD2
j_call: TRBJ2-5
cdr3_nt: TGTGCCAGCAGCCTGACGGGGGAGGGACGGAAGACCCAGTACTTC
cdr3_aa: CASSLTGEGRKTQYF

v_call: TRBV13
clone_size: .
d_call: TRBD1
j_call: TRBJ1-3
cdr3_nt: TGTGCCAGCTCACAGGGGACTGGAAACACCATATATTTT
cdr3_aa: CASSQGTGNTIYF

v_call: TRBV7-6
clone_size: .
d_call: TRBD1
j_call: TRBJ2-7
cdr3_nt: TGTGCCAGCAGCCAACGGACAGGGGGCTCCTACGAGCAGTACTTC
cdr3_aa: CASSQRTGGSYEQYF

v_call: TRBV5-1
clone_size: .
d_call: TRBD1
j_call: TRBJ2-7
cdr3_nt: TGCGCCAGCAGCTTGTCGTGGACAGGCTACGAGCAGTACTTC
cdr3_aa: CASSLSWTGYEQYF

v_call: TRBV5-4
clone_size: .
d_call: .
j_call: TRBJ2-7
cdr3_nt: TGTGCCAGCAGCTCGGGGACTGGCCTCGTAAGCTACGAGCAGTACTTC
cdr3_aa: CASSSGTGLVSYEQYF

v_call: TRBV6-1
clone_size: .
d_call: .
j_call: TRBJ1-2
cdr3_nt: TGTGCCAGCAGTGAACTGACAGGTCTTGGAGGCTACACCTTC
cdr3_aa: CASSELTGLGGYTF

v_call: TRBV4-1
clone_size: few
d_call: .
j_call: TRBJ2-2
cdr3_nt: TGCGCCAGCAGCAAGTCGGGCAGGGACACCGGGGAGCTGTTTTTT
cdr3_aa: CASSKSGRDTGELFF

v_call: TRBV6-5
clone_size: .
d_call: .
j_call: TRBJ2-7
cdr3_nt: TGTGCCAGCAGTTACCGGCAGGGGGGCGAGCAGTACTTC
cdr3_aa: CASSYRQGGEQYF

v_call: TRBV11-2
clone_size: .
d_call: .
j_call: TRBJ2-3
cdr3_nt: TGTGCCAGCAGCGCAGACTTCACAGATACGCAGTATTTT
cdr3_aa: CASSADFTDTQYF

v_call: TRBV7-6
clone_size: .
d_call: TRBD1
j_call: TRBJ2-7
cdr3_nt: TGTGCCAGCAGCTTAGGAGGACAGGGCTACGAGCAGTACTTC
cdr3_aa: CASSLGGQGYEQYF

v_call: TRBV6-5
clone_size: .
d_call: .
j_call: TRBJ1-2
cdr3_nt: TGTGCCAGCAGCTGGGGGGGTCATGGCTACACCTTC
cdr3_aa: CASSWGGHGYTF

v_call: TRBV10-3
clone_size: .
d_call: .
j_call: TRBJ2-3
cdr3_nt: TGTGCCATCAGTGTCCGACTAGTAACAGATACGCAGTATTTT
cdr3_aa: CAISVRLVTDTQYF

v_call: TRBV15
clone_size: .
d_call: .
j_call: TRBJ2-7
cdr3_nt: TGTGCCACCGCCCGCCCGGGGTACGAGCAGTACTTC
cdr3_aa: CATARPGYEQYF

v_call: TRBV7-2
clone_size: few
d_call: .
j_call: TRBJ2-7
cdr3_nt: TGTGCCAGCAGCTCGGGACTCCGACCTCACGAGCAGTACTTC
cdr3_aa: CASSSGLRPHEQYF

v_call: TRBV18
clone_size: .
d_call: TRBD2
j_call: TRBJ2-3
cdr3_nt: TGTGCCAGCTCACCTCCGACTAGCGGGGTACCAAATACGCAGTATTTT
cdr3_aa: CASSPPTSGVPNTQYF

v_call: TRBV5-1
clone_size: .
d_call: TRBD2
j_call: TRBJ2-5
cdr3_nt: TGCGCCAGCAGGGTCGGGGGGGTTGAAGAGGCCCAGTACTTC
cdr3_aa: CASRVGGVEEAQYF

v_call: TRBV19
clone_size: many
d_call: .
j_call: TRBJ2-6
cdr3_nt: TGTGCCAGTAGTTCTGTTAGGGAGAGCTCTGGGGCCAACGTCCTGACTTTC
cdr3_aa: CASSSVRESSGANVLTF

v_call: TRBV5-6
clone_size: .
d_call: TRBD1
j_call: TRBJ1-5
cdr3_nt: TGTGCCAGCAGCGTAGGACAGGGGGGTCAGCCCCAGCATTTT
cdr3_aa: CASSVGQGGQPQHF

v_call: TRBV29-1
clone_size: .
d_call: .
j_call: TRBJ1-2
cdr3_nt: TGCAGCGTTCCCCGACAGCCAGACTATGGCTACACCTTC
cdr3_aa: CSVPRQPDYGYTF

v_call: TRBV6-1
clone_size: few
d_call: TRBD1
j_call: TRBJ2-7
cdr3_nt: TGTGCCAGCAGTCCCCATGGCGGACAGGGGGCCGAGCAGTACTTC
cdr3_aa: CASSPHGGQGAEQYF

v_call: TRBV6-5
clone_size: .
d_call: TRBD2
j_call: TRBJ2-1
cdr3_nt: TGTGCCAGCAGTTATCTCGGCGGGAGGAATGAGCAGTTCTTC
cdr3_aa: CASSYLGGRNEQFF

v_call: TRBV9
clone_size: .
d_call: .
j_call: TRBJ1-6
cdr3_nt: TGTGCCAGCAGCGCCGAGGGGGGGGCCGCATCACCCCTCCACTTT
cdr3_aa: CASSAEGGAASPLHF

v_call: TRBV6-5
clone_size: .
d_call: TRBD2
j_call: TRBJ2-1
cdr3_nt: TGTGCCAGCAGTTACACGCGGACTAGCGGGGGGGCAGGGCAGTTCTTC
cdr3_aa: CASSYTRTSGGAGQFF

v_call: TRBV5-1
clone_size: .
d_call: .
j_call: TRBJ2-2
cdr3_nt: TGCGCCAGCAGCAGGGAGCCTAACACCGGGGAGCTGTTTTTT
cdr3_aa: CASSREPNTGELFF

v_call: TRBV27
clone_size: .
d_call: .
j_call: TRBJ2-2
cdr3_nt: TGTGCCAGCAGTTTATTTGGGGGGGCTAGGGGCACCGGGGAGCTGTTTTTT
cdr3_aa: CASSLFGGARGTGELFF

v_call: TRBV7-9
clone_size: once
d_call: .
j_call: TRBJ1-5
cdr3_nt: TGTGCCAGCAGCCCAGGGTTATCGAGCAATCAGCCCCAGCATTTT
cdr3_aa: CASSPGLSSNQPQHF

v_call: TRBV27
clone_size: .
d_call: TRBD1
j_call: TRBJ1-5
cdr3_nt: TGTGCCACCTCTACAGGGGGCGGTCAGCCCCAGCATTTT
cdr3_aa: CATSTGGGQPQHF

v_call: TRBV4-2
clone_size: few
d_call: .
j_call: TRBJ2-3
cdr3_nt: TGTGCCAGCAGCCAAGACGGGCGGGCGGACACAGATACGCAGTATTTT
cdr3_aa: CASSQDGRADTDTQYF

v_call: TRBV5-4
clone_size: .
d_call: .
j_call: TRBJ1-6
cdr3_nt: TGTGCCAGCAGCTTGGAGGGGCCGCCAAATTCACCCCTCCACTTT
cdr3_aa: CASSLEGPPNSPLHF

v_call: TRBV7-9
clone_size: .
d_call: .
j_call: TRBJ2-6
cdr3_nt: TGTGCCAGCACCACGACAGCCGCCTTCTCTGGGGCCAACGTCCTGACTTTC
cdr3_aa: CASTTTAAFSGANVLTF

v_call: TRBV6-4
clone_size: .
d_call: TRBD1
j_call: TRBJ1-1
cdr3_nt: TGTGCCAGCAGTGCTACAGGGGGCGGCACTGAAGCTTTCTTT
cdr3_aa: CASSATGGGTEAFF

v_call: TRBV5-1
clone_size: .
d_call: .
j_call: TRBJ1-5
cdr3_nt: TGCGCCAGCAGCTTGGACACAGGGAGCAATCAGCCCCAGCATTTT
cdr3_aa: CASSLDTGSNQPQHF

v_call: TRBV7-3
clone_size: .
d_call: .
j_call: TRBJ1-1
cdr3_nt: TGTGCCAGCAGCCATGGAGGCACTGAAGCTTTCTTT
cdr3_aa: CASSHGGTEAFF

v_call: TRBV10-1
clone_size: .
d_call: .
j_call: TRBJ2-6
cdr3_nt: TGCGCCAGCAGCGATCCAGGGACTGGGGCCAACGTCCTGACTTTC
cdr3_aa: CASSDPGTGANVLTF